The sequence of this TCR beta chain was determined in a study of CD8+CD57+ T cells in acquired aplastic anemia. For the study at large: Yields of DNA that came from sorted CD4+ and CD8+ cells averaged roughly 3.2 ug. Study-level results: Patients and controls shared about 27 CD8+ CDR3 sequences.

Germline CDR1 and CDR2: DFQATT and SNEGSKA (reference sequence). This CDR3 is 15 amino acids long. Genomic DNA acted as the template from which TCR beta VDJ combination and CDR3 sequence profiling were carried out. In TCRdb, the reads were re-called with MiXCR into one record per CDR3 protein. The table lists about 290,000 distinct CDR3 sequences, 50% to 65% of them singletons. Only patients with CD8+CD57+ cell expansion on flow cytometry were chosen for sequencing. Blood was sampled before the patients had received any therapy. The count of this clonotype is one. Its antigen is as yet unknown. The junction departs from germline at one end; a sequencing error may be responsible.

The material sequenced was sorted CD4+, CD8+, or CD8+CD57+ T cells (not recorded which) from PBMCs. This TCR derives from a human donor with aplastic anemia. The chain recombines TRBV20-1 with TRBJ1-5; 8 nucleotides agree with TRBD1. CDR3 sequence reads: CSARGDRLDNQPQHF. CDR3 sequence (DNA): TGCAGTGCTAGGGGGGACAGGCTAGACAATCAGCCCCAGCATTTC.